The 20 T cell receptor beta chains listed next were all sequenced from one sample in a study of T cells in Graves' hyperthyroidism and ophthalmopathy. There were TCR beta CDR3 regions amplified from RNA transcripts. A set of HTBI primers served as the primers for a first-round RT-PCR of the TCR CDR3. TCRdb used MiXCR to reprocess the multiplex PCR reads, holding one entry per CDR3 protein. The data show about 350,000 distinct CDR3 sequences, 11% to 15% seen once. Sequencing was carried out using blood. These receptors originate from a woman under 40 with Graves' hyperthyroidism.

In its sample, this clonotype was seen many times. CDR3 nucleotides: TGTGCCAGCAGTTATCGGGGCGGGGAGCTGTTTTTT. Translating it yields CASSYRGGELFF. The V and J genes are TRBV12-3 or TRBV12-4 and TRBJ2-2; D possibly corresponds to TRBD2 (5 bases). The CDR3 totals 12 residues. The V end was cut by 4 bases, the J end by 7 bases, with 7 bases between.

This clonotype showed up many times. The gene calls are TRBV28 and TRBJ2-1; D is possibly TRBD2 (6 bases). Trimming removed 7 bases from V and 0 bases from J, with 13 bases in between. Germline V CDR1 and CDR2: MDHEN, SYDVKM. The CDR3 totals 15 residues. CDR3: CASTGLSDSYNEQFF. The DNA for the CDR3 is TGTGCCAGCACCGGACTATCCGACTCCTACAATGAGCAGTTCTTC.

This clonotype was seen at least ten times. The chain combines TRBV7-9 with TRBJ1-2; D unclear. Deletions cut 1 base from V and 4 bases from J, with 7 bases between. The length of the CDR3 is 13 residues. From germline, CDR1 is SEHNR and CDR2 FQNEAQ (reference sequence). The CDR3 DNA is TGTGCCAGCAGCTTAGGCCCAAGCTATGGCTACACCTTC. It yields the protein CASSLGPSYGYTF. The whole variable domain, remainder taken from reference TRBV7-9 and TRBJ1-2, is DTGVSQNPRHKITKRGQNVTFRCDPISEHNRLYWYRQTLGQGPEFLTYFQNEAQLEKSRLLSDRFSAERPKGSFSTLEIQRTEQGDSAMYLCASSLGPSYGYTFGSGTRLTVV.

The V gene is TRBV12-3 or TRBV12-4, the J gene TRBJ2-1, with D perhaps matching TRBD2 (5 bases). The V end was cut by 0 bases, the J end by 1 base, with 7 bases between. There are 15 residues in the CDR3. CDR3 in amino acids: CASSLAGESYNEQFF. The CDR3, as DNA: TGTGCCAGCAGTTTAGCGGGAGAGTCCTACAATGAGCAGTTCTTC.

This clonotype has just a few counts. The V gene is TRBV9, the J gene TRBJ1-2; D is unclear. The V gene lost 3 bases and the J gene lost 6 bases, with 3 bases spanning the gap. Germline V gene sequence: CDR1 SGDLS, CDR2 YYNGEE. This CDR3 is built from 10 residues. CDR3 coding DNA: TGTGCCAGCAGCGGAGATGGCTACACCTTC. It yields the protein CASSGDGYTF.

The chain couples TRBV5-1 to TRBJ2-1, with a weak D call TRBD1 (5 bases). V lost 3 bases, J lost 6 bases, and 13 bases lay in between. Per the germline V gene, CDR1 is SGHRS and CDR2 is YFSETQ. There are 14 residues in the CDR3. CDR3 DNA: TGCGCCAGCAGCTCCTTGATAGGGGCCAATGAGCAGTTCTTC. Translating gives CASSSLIGANEQFF.

The chain employs TRBV9 and TRBJ1-4; maybe TRBD1 (5 bases). V lost 4 bases and J 7 bases, leaving 17 bases between the germline ends. The CDR3 is made up of 15 amino acids. Germline V lookup: CDR1 SGDLS, CDR2 YYNGEE. The CDR3 sequence is CASSSYPGFGEKLFF. The DNA for the CDR3 is TGTGCCAGCAGCAGCTACCCAGGGTTCGGTGAAAAACTGTTTTTT.

Many counts were recorded for this clonotype. The chain carries TRBV10-2 and TRBJ2-7, with D tentatively TRBD1 (5 bases). The CDR3 runs to 14 residues. The V gene's germline CDR1 is WSHSY and CDR2 SAAADI. Trimming cost V 7 bases and J 0 bases, with 13 bases left between them. The CDR3 region has the DNA TGCGCCAGCATGCGCGCGGACAACTCCTACGAGCAGTACTTC. Amino acid sequence: CASMRADNSYEQYF.

The CDR3 spells CSARSGTSGVYNEQFF. CDR3 sequence (DNA): TGCAGTGCTAGAAGCGGGACTAGCGGGGTATACAATGAGCAGTTCTTC. The J gene is TRBJ2-1, the V gene TRBV20-1; 13 nucleotides match TRBD2. The CDR3 consists of 16 residues. The ends lost 2 bases at V and 4 bases at J; junction bases unmatched: 5. Per the germline V gene, CDR1 is DFQATT and CDR2 is SNEGSKA (reference sequence).

This clonotype was found a few times. This chain uses TRBV29-1 with TRBJ2-7, with TRBD2 matching 8 bases. J lost 5 bases, V lost 2 bases, and 5 bases had no gene match. Germline V gene lookup returns CDR1 SQVTM and CDR2 ANQGSEA. The CDR3 runs to 13 residues. In nucleotides, the CDR3 is TGCAGCGTTGAACGGGGGGGGGGGGACGAGCAGTACTTC. Protein product: CSVERGGGDEQYF.

In this sample, this clonotype turned up many times. The V gene is TRBV25-1, the J gene TRBJ2-2; a weak D match, TRBD1 (5 bases). This CDR3 has 14 residues. CDR1 is MGHDK, CDR2 SYGVNS, per germline. Trimming took 4 bases from V and 3 from J, leaving 9 bases between them. CDR3 sequence (DNA): TGTGCCAGCAGTGGAGACAGATACACCGGGGAGCTGTTTTTT. Amino acids: CASSGDRYTGELFF.

There are a few counts of this clonotype. This chain links TRBV28 with TRBJ2-1; 8 bases match TRBD2. The germline V gene encodes CDR1 MDHEN and CDR2 SYDVKM. The CDR3 contains 16 residues. V shed 3 bases and J 4 bases; nucleotides not matched to a gene: 8. In DNA form, the CDR3 reads TGTGCCAGCAGTTTGAGTTATGCGGGAGGATACAATGAGCAGTTCTTC. Translating gives CASSLSYAGGYNEQFF.

This clonotype was seen at least ten times. This rearrangement joins TRBV28 to TRBJ2-7; possibly TRBD2 for D (5 bases). This CDR3 comprises 11 residues. In germline, CDR1 is MDHEN, CDR2 SYDVKM. The V end lost 5 bases, the J end lost 8 bases, and 10 bases lay between the germline ends. The CDR3 nucleotides read TGTGCCAGCAGTGGGAGCTTCCAGCAGTACTTC. This codes for CASSGSFQQYF.

This clonotype showed up just a few times. The chain is built from TRBV11-2 and TRBJ2-7; TRBD2 matches 9 bases. The CDR3 spans 16 residues. V shed 5 bases and J 3 bases; nucleotides not matched to a gene: 11. Germline CDR1 and CDR2: SGHAT and FQNNGV. CDR3 amino acids: CASSPIPAGGFYEQYF. CDR3 DNA: TGTGCCAGCAGCCCCATCCCAGCGGGAGGCTTCTACGAGCAGTACTTC.

The rearrangement joins TRBV6-1 to TRBJ1-5; maybe TRBD1 (5 bases). CDR3 length: 16 amino acids. Germline V gene sequence: CDR1 MNHNS, CDR2 SASEGT. The V gene lost 3 bases and the J gene lost 0 bases, with 12 bases spanning the gap. The CDR3 sequence is CASSERQIYSNQPQHF. CDR3 sequence (DNA): TGTGCCAGCAGTGAGAGACAGATATATAGCAATCAGCCCCAGCATTTT.

This sequence joins TRBV6-1 and TRBJ2-2; D unclear. V was shortened by 1 base and J by 5 bases, with 11 bases between the two germline ends. This CDR3 is 15 amino acids long. Germline V lookup: CDR1 MNHNS, CDR2 SASEGT. CDR3 in amino acids: CASSEVIGRTGELFF. The CDR3, as DNA: TGTGCCAGCAGTGAAGTGATCGGACGGACCGGGGAGCTGTTTTTT.

Note on this clonotype: A much larger clone differs by one base, so this may be a read error. This chain uses TRBV9 with TRBJ1-1; D ambiguous. The V and J ends lost 2 bases and 4 bases respectively, with 9 bases between them. Germline CDR1 is SGDLS and CDR2 is YYNGEE. This CDR3 spans 13 amino acids. CDR3: CASSVSPSTEAFF. CDR3 nucleotide sequence: TGTGCCAGCAGCGTCTCCCCGAGCACTGAAGCTTTCTTT.

This clonotype was seen a few times. V is TRBV3-1 and J is TRBJ1-4; a possible D gene is TRBD1 (5 bases). The CDR3 extends over 15 amino acids. Trimming cost V 4 bases and J 7 bases, with 16 bases left between them. Germline-derived CDR1 and CDR2 are LGHDT and YNNKEL (reference sequence). The CDR3 reads CASSPVEGWGEKLFF. The CDR3 DNA follows: TGTGCCAGCAGCCCCGTGGAGGGGTGGGGTGAAAAACTGTTTTTT.

Details on this clonotype: One junction end does not reproduce the germline sequence, and a read error may be involved. This chain joins TRBV5-1 and TRBJ2-1; a weak D match, TRBD2 (6 bases). The CDR3 is 16 residues long. Germline values: CDR1 SGHRS, CDR2 YFSETQ. The DNA for the CDR3 is TGCGCCAGCAGCCCCCTCGGGGGAGCGTCCTACTATGAGCAGTTCTTC. This encodes CASSPLGGASYYEQFF.

This clonotype appeared many times. The V call is TRBV11-2, the J call TRBJ2-2, with 8 bases identical to TRBD2. The ends lost 6 bases at V and 2 bases at J; junction bases unmatched: 5. The germline V gene encodes CDR1 SGHAT and CDR2 FQNNGV. The CDR3 is 15 residues long. The CDR3 region is CASRPLAENTGELFF. The CDR3, as DNA: TGTGCCAGCAGACCACTAGCGGAAAACACCGGGGAGCTGTTTTTT.